The present entry profiles one TCR beta chain with its context. The antigen remains undetermined. With 60 Vbeta and 13 Jbeta primers, the PCR was carried out. Generated by immunoSEQ multiplex PCR, the TCRdb table keeps only in-frame clones and is missing some. This sample has about 62,000 clones, with 70% to 90% found just once. The data were taken from a study of cytomegalovirus exposure and HLA in healthy donors. About the research overall: Earlier work reported 95 million to 130 million unique TCR beta sequences from about 200 million T cells. Across more than 350 genotyped donors, roughly 80% landed in the Caucasian-associated ancestry cluster.

General study findings and limits: As a later analysis showed, a missense DCLRE1C variant was linked to trimming of TCR beta V- and J-genes. Earlier analysis yielded a pattern in which most TCR beta V segments were productive about 90% or about 30% of the time.

There are 13 residues in the CDR3. Germline V gene sequence: CDR1 KGHSH, CDR2 LQKENI. Trimming left V 3 bases short and J 4 bases short, with 10 bases between. Material: PBMCs. The clonotype originates from a man younger than 35 in good health and CMV-seronegative. The rearrangement uses TRBV18 and TRBJ2-7, with no clear D. As DNA, the CDR3 is TGTGCCAGCTCACCTCAAGGAGATTACGAGCAGTACTTC. Its protein product is CASSPQGDYEQYF.